This TCR beta chain was captured by sequencing in a study of blood T cells in healthy people across ages. A second about 6 to 12 cycle PCR used barcoded and J-beta primers. A single record per CDR3 protein comes from TCRdb applying MiXCR to the 5' RACE reads. The table lists approximately 960,000 distinct CDR3 sequences, 25% to 35% of them singletons, with roughly 10% in the top ten. The CDR3 runs 14 residues. Germline CDR1 MNHEY, CDR2 SMNVEV (reference sequence). Between the trimmed V and J ends, which lost 4 bases and 5 bases, there was a span of 14 bases. This sample was also put to use in a study of T cells of mothers and their children.

The sequencing sample was made of blood. The sequence came from a woman in her 40s in good health. The chain has TRBV27 and TRBJ1-1; a weak D match, TRBD1 (6 bases). The CDR3 spells CASSYQQGRTEAFF. In DNA form, the CDR3 reads TGTGCCAGCAGTTACCAACAGGGCCGGACTGAAGCTTTCTTT.